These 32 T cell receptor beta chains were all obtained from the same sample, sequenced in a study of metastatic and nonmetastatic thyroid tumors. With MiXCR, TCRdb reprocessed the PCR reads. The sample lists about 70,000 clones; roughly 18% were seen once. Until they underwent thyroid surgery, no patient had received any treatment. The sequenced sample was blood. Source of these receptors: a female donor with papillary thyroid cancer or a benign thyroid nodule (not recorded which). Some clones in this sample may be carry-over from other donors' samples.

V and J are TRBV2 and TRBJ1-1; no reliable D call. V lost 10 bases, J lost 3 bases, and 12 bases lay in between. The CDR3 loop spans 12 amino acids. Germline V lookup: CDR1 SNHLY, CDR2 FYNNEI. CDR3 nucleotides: TGTGCCACGGGCCCCAGGTACACTGAAGCTTTCTTT. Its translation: CATGPRYTEAFF.

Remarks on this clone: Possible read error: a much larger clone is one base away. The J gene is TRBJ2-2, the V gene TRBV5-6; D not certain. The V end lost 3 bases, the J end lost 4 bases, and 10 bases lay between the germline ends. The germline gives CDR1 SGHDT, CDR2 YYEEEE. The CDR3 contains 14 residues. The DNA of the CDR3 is TGTGCCAGCAGCTCCAACATGGCCACCGGGGAGCTGTTTTTT. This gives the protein CASSSNMATGELFF.

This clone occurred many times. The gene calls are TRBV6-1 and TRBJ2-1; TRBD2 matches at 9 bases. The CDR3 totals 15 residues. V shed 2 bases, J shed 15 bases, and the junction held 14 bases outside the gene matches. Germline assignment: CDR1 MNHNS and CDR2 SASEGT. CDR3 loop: CASSEKGAWREGTFF. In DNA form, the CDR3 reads TGTGCCAGCAGTGAAAAGGGGGCTTGGCGGGAGGGGACGTTCTTC.

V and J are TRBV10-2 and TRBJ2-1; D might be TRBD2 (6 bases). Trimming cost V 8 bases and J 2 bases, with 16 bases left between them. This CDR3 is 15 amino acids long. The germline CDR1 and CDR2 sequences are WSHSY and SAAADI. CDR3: CASLGSGLAYNEQFF. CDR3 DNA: TGCGCCAGCCTAGGTAGCGGCTTGGCCTACAATGAGCAGTTCTTC.

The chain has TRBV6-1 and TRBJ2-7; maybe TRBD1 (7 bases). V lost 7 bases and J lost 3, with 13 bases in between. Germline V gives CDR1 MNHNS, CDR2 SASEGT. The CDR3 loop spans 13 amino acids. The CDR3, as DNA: TGTGCCAGCAAGCAGGGGGAGGTCTACGAGCAGTACTTC. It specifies CASKQGEVYEQYF.

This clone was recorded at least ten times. The CDR3 bases are TGTGCCAGCAGTGGGAGCAGTGAAAGCTACGAGCAGTACTTC. This translates into CASSGSSESYEQYF. The rearrangement joins TRBV7-9 to TRBJ2-7; D is possibly TRBD2 (5 bases). CDR1 is SEHNR and CDR2 is FQNEAQ in the germline V gene (reference sequence). V was clipped by 6 bases and J by 3 bases, with 15 bases between them. The CDR3 sequence is 14 residues long.

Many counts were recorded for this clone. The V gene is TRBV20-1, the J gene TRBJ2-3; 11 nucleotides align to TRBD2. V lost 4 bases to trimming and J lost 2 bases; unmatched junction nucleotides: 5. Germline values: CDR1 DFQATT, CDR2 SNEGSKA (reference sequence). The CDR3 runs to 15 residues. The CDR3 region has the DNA TGCAGTGCTAATAAACTAGCGGGAGTCACAGATACGCAGTATTTT. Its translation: CSANKLAGVTDTQYF.

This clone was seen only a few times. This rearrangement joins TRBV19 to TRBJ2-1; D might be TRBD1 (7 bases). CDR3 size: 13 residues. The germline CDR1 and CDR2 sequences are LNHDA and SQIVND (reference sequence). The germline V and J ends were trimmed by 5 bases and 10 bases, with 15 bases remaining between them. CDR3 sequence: CASSHQGGIEQFF. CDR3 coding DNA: TGTGCCAGTAGTCATCAGGGGGGAATCGAGCAGTTCTTC.

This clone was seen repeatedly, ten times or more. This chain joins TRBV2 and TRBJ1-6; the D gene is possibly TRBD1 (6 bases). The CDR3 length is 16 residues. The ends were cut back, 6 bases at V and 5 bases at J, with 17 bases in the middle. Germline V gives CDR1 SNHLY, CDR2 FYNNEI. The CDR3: CASRESRDTNNSPLHF. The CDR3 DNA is TGTGCCAGCAGAGAATCCCGGGACACCAATAATTCACCCCTCCACTTT.

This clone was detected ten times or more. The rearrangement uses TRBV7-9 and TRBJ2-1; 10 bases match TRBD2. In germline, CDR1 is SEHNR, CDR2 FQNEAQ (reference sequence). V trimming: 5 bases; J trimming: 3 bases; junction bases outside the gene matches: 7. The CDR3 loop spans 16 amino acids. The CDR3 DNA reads TGTGCCAGCAGCGACAATAGCGGGAGGAACTACAATGAGCAGTTCTTC. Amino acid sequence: CASSDNSGRNYNEQFF. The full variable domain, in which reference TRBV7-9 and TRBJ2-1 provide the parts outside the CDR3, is DTGVSQNPRHKITKRGQNVTFRCDPISEHNRLYWYRQTLGQGPEFLTYFQNEAQLEKSRLLSDRFSAERPKGSFSTLEIQRTEQGDSAMYLCASSDNSGRNYNEQFFGPGTRLTVL.

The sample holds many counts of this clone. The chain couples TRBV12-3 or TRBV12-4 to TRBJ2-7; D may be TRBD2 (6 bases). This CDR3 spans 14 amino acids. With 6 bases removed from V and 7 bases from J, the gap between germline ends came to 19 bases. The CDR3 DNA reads TGTGCCAGCAGAGAGGCCGGGAGAGGAGGGGAGCAGTACTTC. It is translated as CASREAGRGGEQYF.

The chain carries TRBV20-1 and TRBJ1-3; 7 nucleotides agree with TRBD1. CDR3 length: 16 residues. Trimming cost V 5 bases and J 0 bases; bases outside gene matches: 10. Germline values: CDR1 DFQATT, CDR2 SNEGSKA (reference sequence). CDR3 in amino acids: CSAGKTGTSSGNTIYF. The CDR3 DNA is TGCAGTGCTGGAAAGACAGGGACGAGCTCTGGAAACACCATATATTTT.

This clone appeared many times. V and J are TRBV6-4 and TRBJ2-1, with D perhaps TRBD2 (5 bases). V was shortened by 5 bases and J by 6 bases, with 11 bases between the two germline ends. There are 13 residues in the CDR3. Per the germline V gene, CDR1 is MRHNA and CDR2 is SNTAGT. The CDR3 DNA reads TGTGCCAGCAGTCTGACTAATGGCAATGAGCAGTTCTTC. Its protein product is CASSLTNGNEQFF.

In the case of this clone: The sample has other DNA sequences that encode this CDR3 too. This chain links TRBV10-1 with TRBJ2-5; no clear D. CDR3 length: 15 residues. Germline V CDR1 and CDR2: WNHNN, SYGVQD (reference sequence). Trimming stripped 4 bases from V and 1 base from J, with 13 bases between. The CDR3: CASSVNSGFQETQYF. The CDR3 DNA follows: TGCGCCAGCAGTGTTAATAGTGGCTTCCAAGAGACCCAGTACTTC.

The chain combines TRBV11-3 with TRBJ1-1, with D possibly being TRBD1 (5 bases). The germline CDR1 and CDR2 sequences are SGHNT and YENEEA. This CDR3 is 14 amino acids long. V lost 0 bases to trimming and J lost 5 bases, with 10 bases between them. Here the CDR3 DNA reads TGTGCCAGCAGCTTAGACGGGGCGCTTACTGAAGCTTTCTTT. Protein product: CASSLDGALTEAFF. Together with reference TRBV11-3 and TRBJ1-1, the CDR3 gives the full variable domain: EAGVVQSPRYKIIEKKQPVAFWCNPISGHNTLYWYLQNLGQGPELLIRYENEEAVDDSQLPKDRFSAERLKGVDSTLKIQPAELGDSAVYLCASSLDGALTEAFFGQGTRLTVV.

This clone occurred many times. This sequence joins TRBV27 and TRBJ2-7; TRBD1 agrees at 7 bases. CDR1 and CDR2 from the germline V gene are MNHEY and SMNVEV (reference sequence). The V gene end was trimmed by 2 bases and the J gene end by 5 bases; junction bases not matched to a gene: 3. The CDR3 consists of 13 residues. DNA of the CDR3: TGTGCCAGCAGTTTACAGGGGGATAACGAGCAGTACTTC. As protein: CASSLQGDNEQYF.

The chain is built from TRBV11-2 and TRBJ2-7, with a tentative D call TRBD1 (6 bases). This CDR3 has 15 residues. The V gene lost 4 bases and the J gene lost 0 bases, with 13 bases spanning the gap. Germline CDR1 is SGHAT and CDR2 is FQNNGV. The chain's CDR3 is CASSSWTVSSYEQYF. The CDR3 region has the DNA TGTGCCAGCAGCTCCTGGACAGTAAGCTCCTACGAGCAGTACTTC.

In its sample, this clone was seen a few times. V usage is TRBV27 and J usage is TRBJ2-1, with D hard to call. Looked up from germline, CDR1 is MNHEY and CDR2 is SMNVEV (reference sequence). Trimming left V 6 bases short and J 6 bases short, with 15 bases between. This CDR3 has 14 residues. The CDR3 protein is CASSDASSVNEQFF. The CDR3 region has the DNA TGTGCCAGCAGCGACGCGTCTTCCGTCAATGAGCAGTTCTTC.

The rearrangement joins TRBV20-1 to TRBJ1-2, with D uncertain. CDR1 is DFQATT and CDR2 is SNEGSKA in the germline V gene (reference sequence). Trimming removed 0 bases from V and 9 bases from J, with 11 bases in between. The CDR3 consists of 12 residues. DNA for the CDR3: TGCAGTGCTAGAGAGGACTCCCGAAGCTACACCTTC. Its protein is CSAREDSRSYTF.

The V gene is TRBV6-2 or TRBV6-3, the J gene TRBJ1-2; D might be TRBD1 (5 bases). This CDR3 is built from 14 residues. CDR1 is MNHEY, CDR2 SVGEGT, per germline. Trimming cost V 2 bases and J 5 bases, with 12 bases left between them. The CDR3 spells CASSYGTATYGYTF. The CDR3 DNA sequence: TGTGCCAGCAGTTACGGGACCGCTACATATGGCTACACCTTC.

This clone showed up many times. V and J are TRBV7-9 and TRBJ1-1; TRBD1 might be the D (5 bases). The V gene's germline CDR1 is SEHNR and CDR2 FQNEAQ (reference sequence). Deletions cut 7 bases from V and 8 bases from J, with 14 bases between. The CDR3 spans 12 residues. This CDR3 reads CASTKGQGEAFF. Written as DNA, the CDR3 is TGTGCCAGCACGAAGGGGCAGGGCGAAGCTTTCTTT.

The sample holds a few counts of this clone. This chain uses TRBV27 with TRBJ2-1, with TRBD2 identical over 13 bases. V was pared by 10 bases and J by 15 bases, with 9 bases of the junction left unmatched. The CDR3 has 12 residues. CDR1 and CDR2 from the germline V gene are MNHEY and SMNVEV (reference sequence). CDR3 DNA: TGTGCCAACAGGGGACTAGCGGGATTGGCGTTCTTC. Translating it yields CANRGLAGLAFF.

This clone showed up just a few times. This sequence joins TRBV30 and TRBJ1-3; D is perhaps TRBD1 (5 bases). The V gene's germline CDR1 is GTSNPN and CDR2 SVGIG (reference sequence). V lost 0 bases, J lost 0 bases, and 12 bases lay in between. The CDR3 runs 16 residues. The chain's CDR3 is CAWSVWGSRSGNTIYF. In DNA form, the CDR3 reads TGTGCCTGGAGTGTTTGGGGGTCCCGCTCTGGAAACACCATATATTTT.

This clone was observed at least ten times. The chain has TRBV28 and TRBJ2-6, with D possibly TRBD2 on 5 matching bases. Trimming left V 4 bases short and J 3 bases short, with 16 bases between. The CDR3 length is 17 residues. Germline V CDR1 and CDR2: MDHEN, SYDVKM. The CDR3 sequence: CASSSGAKRYGANVLTF. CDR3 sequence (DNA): TGTGCCAGCAGTTCTGGAGCCAAGCGGTATGGGGCCAACGTCCTGACTTTC.

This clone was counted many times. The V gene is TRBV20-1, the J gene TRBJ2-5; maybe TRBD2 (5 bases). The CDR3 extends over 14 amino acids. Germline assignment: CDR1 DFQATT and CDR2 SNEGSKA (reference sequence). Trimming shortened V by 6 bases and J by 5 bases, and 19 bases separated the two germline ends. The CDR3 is CSAQTVGVVETQYF. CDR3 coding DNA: TGCAGTGCCCAAACGGTGGGAGTTGTGGAGACCCAGTACTTC.

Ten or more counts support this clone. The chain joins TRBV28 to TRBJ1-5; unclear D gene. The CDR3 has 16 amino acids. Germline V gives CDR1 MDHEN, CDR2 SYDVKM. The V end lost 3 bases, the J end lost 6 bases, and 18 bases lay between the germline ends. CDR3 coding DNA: TGTGCCAGCAGTTTGGGGTTAGGGCCCGAGGGTCAGCCCCAGCATTTT. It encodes CASSLGLGPEGQPQHF.

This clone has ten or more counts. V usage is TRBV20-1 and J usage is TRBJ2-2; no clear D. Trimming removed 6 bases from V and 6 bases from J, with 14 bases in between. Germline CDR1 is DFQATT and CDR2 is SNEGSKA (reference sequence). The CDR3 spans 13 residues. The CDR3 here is CSASRNSPGELFF. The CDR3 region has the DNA TGCAGTGCCTCCCGCAACTCACCCGGGGAGCTGTTTTTT.

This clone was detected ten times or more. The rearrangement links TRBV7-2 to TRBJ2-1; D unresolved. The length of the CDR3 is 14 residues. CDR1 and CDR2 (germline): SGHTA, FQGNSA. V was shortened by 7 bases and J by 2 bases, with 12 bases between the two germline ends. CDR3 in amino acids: CASITGSPYNEQFF. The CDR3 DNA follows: TGTGCCAGCATTACGGGTAGCCCCTACAATGAGCAGTTCTTC.

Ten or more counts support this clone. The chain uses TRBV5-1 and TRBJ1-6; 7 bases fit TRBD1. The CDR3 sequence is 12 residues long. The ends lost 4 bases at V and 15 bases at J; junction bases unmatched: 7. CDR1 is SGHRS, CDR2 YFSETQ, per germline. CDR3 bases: TGCGCCAGCAGCCCGGACAGGAGGGACCTCCACTTT. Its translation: CASSPDRRDLHF.

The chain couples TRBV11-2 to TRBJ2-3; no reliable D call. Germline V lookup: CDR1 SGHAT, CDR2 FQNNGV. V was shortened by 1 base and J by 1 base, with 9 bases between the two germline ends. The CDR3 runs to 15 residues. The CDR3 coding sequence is TGTGCCAGCAGCTTAGTTTATCTTCGCACAGATACGCAGTATTTT. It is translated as CASSLVYLRTDTQYF. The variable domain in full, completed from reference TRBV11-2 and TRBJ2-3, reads EAGVAQSPRYKIIEKRQSVAFWCNPISGHATLYWYQQILGQGPKLLIQFQNNGVVDDSQLPKDRFSAERLKGVDSTLKIQPAKLEDSAVYLCASSLVYLRTDTQYFGPGTRLTVL.

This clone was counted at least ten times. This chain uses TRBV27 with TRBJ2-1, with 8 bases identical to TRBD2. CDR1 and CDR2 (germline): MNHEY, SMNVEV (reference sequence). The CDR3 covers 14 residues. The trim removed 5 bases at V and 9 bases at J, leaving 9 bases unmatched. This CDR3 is CASSNGLSGSEQFF. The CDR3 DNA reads TGTGCCAGCAGTAACGGACTCAGCGGGAGTGAGCAGTTCTTC.

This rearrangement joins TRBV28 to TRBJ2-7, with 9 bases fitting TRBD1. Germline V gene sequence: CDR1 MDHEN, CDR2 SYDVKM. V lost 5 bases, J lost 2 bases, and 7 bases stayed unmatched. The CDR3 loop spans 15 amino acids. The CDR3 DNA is TGTGCCAGCAGTGGCCGGGACAGGGCACCCTACGAGCAGTACTTC. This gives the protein CASSGRDRAPYEQYF.